A selection of T cell receptor beta chains follows, all from one sample in a study of regulatory T cells in long-lasting Graves disease. In TCRdb, the multiplex PCR reads were re-called with MiXCR into one record per CDR3 protein. The repertoire holds 370,000 or so distinct CDR3 sequences, about 17% seen once, with around 20% in the top ten. These data were also reused for a study on T cells in Graves' hyperthyroidism and ophthalmopathy.

Here the sequenced sample was peripheral blood mononuclear cells (PBMCs), taken at new diagnosis, from a patient treated with antithyroid drugs. All receptors derive from a woman aged 18-35 years with Graves disease. Both conserved end residues are part of each CDR3.

j_gene,v_gene,CDR3aa
TRBJ2-5,TRBV5-1,CASGAEETQYF
TRBJ1-6,TRBV20-1,CSARTTRTGALYYNSPLHF
TRBJ2-1,TRBV28,CASRADRAKQFF
TRBJ1-1,TRBV5-1,CASSLAGSPGTNTEAFF
TRBJ2-3,TRBV20-1,CSATGRFSTDTQYF
TRBJ1-2,TRBV28,CASSGPMGAAYGYTF
TRBJ1-6,TRBV30,CAGNLEGVRNNSPLHF
TRBJ1-1,TRBV4-1,CASSPGQGPKTEAFF
TRBJ1-4,TRBV3-1,CAGGRWTGPNEKLFF
TRBJ1-3,TRBV18,CASSPLAGEGNTIYF
TRBJ1-5,TRBV28,CASSLAGPSNQPQHF
TRBJ1-1,TRBV10-3,CAISESEGTEAFF
TRBJ2-2,TRBV7-9,CASSRSGSNTGELFF
TRBJ2-3,TRBV28,CASSFWAAGADTQYF
TRBJ1-2,TRBV5-6,CASSLADRVRGYTF
TRBJ1-5,TRBV6-2/TRBV6-3,CASSYEGFIQPQHF
TRBJ2-1,TRBV2,CASSETGVPYNEQFF
TRBJ2-1,TRBV18,CASSPTLAEYNEQFF
TRBJ2-1,TRBV28,CASSTGLAHSNEQFF
TRBJ2-3,TRBV9,CASSVGGGTTDAQYF
TRBJ2-7,TRBV3-1,CASSQASGPTYEQYF
TRBJ1-5,TRBV20-1,CSARSPRGGGQPQHF
TRBJ2-7,TRBV6-2/TRBV6-3,CAVTEIAGVGVYEQYF
TRBJ1-2,TRBV29-1,CSVGGPSVGYTF
TRBJ1-5,TRBV19,CASSPRGLGNQPQHF
TRBJ2-2,TRBV28,CASSVGTSGYTGELFF
TRBJ2-2,TRBV10-1,CASSAGTNTGELFF
TRBJ2-1,TRBV25-1,CASSEVGSSHEQFF
TRBJ2-2,TRBV2,CASSGGSYTGELFF
TRBJ2-5,TRBV19,CASSIGTGGQETQYF
TRBJ1-2,TRBV28,CASSLEAGRGVYGYTF
TRBJ1-5,TRBV6-9,CASSYQGPGNQPQHF
TRBJ1-1,TRBV27,CASRDPGQGIAEAFF
TRBJ1-5,TRBV11-1,CASSLAQVERGDYQPQHF
TRBJ1-4,TRBV2,CASSLSGTGRNEKLFF
TRBJ1-4,TRBV7-3,CASSLTAGNEKLFF
TRBJ2-7,TRBV2,CASSLSGTGYESYEQYF
TRBJ1-1,TRBV28,CASQSVNTEAFF
TRBJ1-1,TRBV5-5,CASSPWAMNTEAFF
TRBJ1-5,TRBV29-1,CSVAMGAAGFLGNQPQHF
TRBJ1-6,TRBV6-1,CASSDPPRNSPLHF
TRBJ2-3,TRBV5-1,CASRQEPSTDTQYF
TRBJ1-5,TRBV2,CASRATDFRTGQHF
TRBJ2-3,TRBV9,CASSVSGRWTDTQYF
TRBJ1-5,TRBV30,CAWSRPGGNQPQHF
TRBJ2-5,TRBV24-1,CATSDLPGQGAETQYF
TRBJ2-7,TRBV6-1,CASSEEGMGQYF
TRBJ2-7,TRBV7-9,CASSPVAPGEQYF
TRBJ2-7,TRBV7-8,CASSLTVDEQYF
TRBJ2-5,TRBV11-2,CASSLQETQYF
TRBJ2-1,TRBV19,CASSTSGTHSYNEQFF
TRBJ2-2,TRBV20-1,CSAAPGGLSTGELFF
TRBJ1-1,TRBV6-1,CAGNREMNTEAFF
TRBJ2-1,TRBV20-1,CSARDALVGLEDYNEQFF